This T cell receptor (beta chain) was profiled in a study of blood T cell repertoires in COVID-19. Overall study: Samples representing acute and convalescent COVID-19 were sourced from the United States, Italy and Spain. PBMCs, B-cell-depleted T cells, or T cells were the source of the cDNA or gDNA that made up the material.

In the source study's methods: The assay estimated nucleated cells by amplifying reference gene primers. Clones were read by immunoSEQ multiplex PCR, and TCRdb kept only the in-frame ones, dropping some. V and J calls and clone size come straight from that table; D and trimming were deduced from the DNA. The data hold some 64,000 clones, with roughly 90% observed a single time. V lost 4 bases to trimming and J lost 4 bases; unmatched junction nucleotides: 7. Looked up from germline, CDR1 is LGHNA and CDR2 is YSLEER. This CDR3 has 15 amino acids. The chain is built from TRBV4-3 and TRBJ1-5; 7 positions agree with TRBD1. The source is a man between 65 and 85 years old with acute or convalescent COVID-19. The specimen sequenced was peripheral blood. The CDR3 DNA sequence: TGCGCCAGCAGCCTCAGCCCAGGGGGGAATCAGCCCCAGCATTTT. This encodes CASSLSPGGNQPQHF.